These 16 T cell receptor beta chains were all obtained from the same sample, sequenced in a study of blood T cell repertoires in COVID-19. Using immunoSEQ multiplex PCR, the repertoire was profiled, and TCRdb retains in-frame clones only, with some absent. This table holds around 350,000 clones, around nine tenths found once. Sequenced sample: peripheral blood. The origin of the receptors is a human donor in a cohort sampled during active COVID-19.

V gene TRBV28 combines with J gene TRBJ2-7, with D tentatively TRBD2 (5 bases). Germline lookup yields CDR1 MDHEN and CDR2 SYDVKM. The V end lost 3 bases, the J end lost 5 bases, and 11 bases lay between the germline ends. The CDR3 consists of 13 residues. The CDR3 DNA sequence: TGTGCCAGCAGTTTTGGGGAGAACCACGAGCAGTACTTC. Translation gives CASSFGENHEQYF.

The rearrangement joins TRBV6-5 to TRBJ1-3, with D perhaps TRBD1 (5 bases). Trimming cost V 10 bases and J 2 bases, with 12 bases left between them. CDR1 is MNHEY and CDR2 is SVGAGI in the germline V gene. CDR3 length equals 13 residues. CDR3 sequence (DNA): TGTGCCACGCACAGGAATCCTGGAAACACCATATATTTT. Translating it yields CATHRNPGNTIYF.

This rearrangement joins TRBV10-3 to TRBJ2-1; 9 bases agree with TRBD2. V shed 6 bases, J shed 7 bases, and the junction held 7 bases outside the gene matches. Germline-derived CDR1 and CDR2 are ENHRY and SYGVKD. This CDR3 has 14 residues. CDR3 sequence reads: CAIRREGKGNEQFF. DNA for the CDR3: TGTGCCATCAGGCGGGAGGGCAAGGGAAATGAGCAGTTCTTC.

In its sample, this clone was seen a few times. The chain employs TRBV6-5 and TRBJ1-1, with no clear D. Per the germline V gene, CDR1 is MNHEY and CDR2 is SVGAGI. Trimming left V 10 bases short and J 8 bases short, with 11 bases between. The CDR3 totals 10 residues. The CDR3 loop reads CATIHWEAFF. Written as DNA, the CDR3 is TGTGCCACCATTCACTGGGAAGCTTTCTTT.

CDR3 loop: CASSRTGHDEKLFF. The CDR3 DNA reads TGTGCCAGCAGCAGGACAGGGCACGACGAAAAACTGTTTTTT. The chain couples TRBV2 to TRBJ1-4, with TRBD1 identical over 8 bases. The CDR3 runs to 14 residues. Germline values: CDR1 SNHLY, CDR2 FYNNEI. V trimming: 6 bases; J trimming: 8 bases; junction bases outside the gene matches: 8.

This sequence joins TRBV27 and TRBJ1-2, with a weak D call TRBD1 (6 bases). Germline values: CDR1 MNHEY, CDR2 SMNVEV (reference sequence). CDR3 size: 14 residues. V was pared by 6 bases and J by 0 bases, with 11 bases between. This CDR3 reads CASRPTGANYGYTF. The CDR3 coding sequence is TGTGCCAGCAGACCGACAGGAGCTAACTATGGCTACACCTTC.

The chain couples TRBV5-1 to TRBJ1-4, with D hard to call. Trimming stripped 1 base from V and 0 bases from J, with 10 bases between. This CDR3 is built from 16 residues. Per the germline V gene, CDR1 is SGHRS and CDR2 is YFSETQ. The CDR3 reads CASSLQVVATNEKLFF. The CDR3 DNA sequence: TGCGCCAGCAGCTTGCAGGTAGTGGCAACTAATGAAAAACTGTTTTTT.

This chain connects TRBV6-5 to TRBJ2-7; maybe TRBD1 (5 bases). CDR1 is MNHEY and CDR2 is SVGAGI in the germline V gene. V was trimmed by 4 bases and J by 0 bases, leaving 10 bases between them. The CDR3 has 14 amino acids. The CDR3 DNA sequence: TGTGCCAGCAGTTTGAGACAGCCCTCCTACGAGCAGTACTTC. Protein: CASSLRQPSYEQYF.

In this sample, this clone turned up many times. This chain links TRBV4-2 with TRBJ2-1; possible D gene TRBD2, 6 bases. The germline V gene has CDR1 LGHNA and CDR2 YNFKEQ. The V end lost 10 bases, the J end lost 15 bases, and 19 bases lay between the germline ends. The CDR3 has 11 residues. As DNA, the CDR3 is TGTGCCACCCGGGGGAAAGGGGATTGGTTCTTC. This codes for CATRGKGDWFF.

This rearrangement joins TRBV3-1 (or the pseudogene TRBV3-2) to TRBJ2-1; TRBD2 is a possible D gene (5 bases). V gave up 3 bases and J gave up 3 bases, with 21 bases separating them. The V gene's germline CDR1 is LGHDT and CDR2 YNNKEL (reference sequence). The CDR3 consists of 18 residues. CDR3 residues: CASSHPRRRGLFYNEQFF. Written as DNA, the CDR3 is TGTGCCAGCAGCCATCCCCGGAGACGGGGTTTATTCTACAATGAGCAGTTCTTC.

CDR3 nucleotides: TGTGCCAGCAGCCAAACTAGCGGGATAGGAAATGAGCAGTTCTTC. Translated: CASSQTSGIGNEQFF. The gene calls are TRBV7-9 and TRBJ2-1; the match to TRBD2 covers 10 bases. This CDR3 is 15 amino acids long. The J segment lost 7 bases and the V segment lost 5 bases, leaving 8 bases of the junction unmatched. Germline-derived CDR1 and CDR2 are SEHNR and FQNEAQ (reference sequence).

In this sample, this clone turned up a few times. The gene calls are TRBV7-7 and TRBJ1-4; 7 bases align to TRBD1. After removal of 5 bases from V and 7 bases from J, the junction contained 7 bases not matched to a gene. Germline CDR1 reads SSHAT; CDR2 reads FNYEAQ (reference sequence). The CDR3 is made up of 14 amino acids. CDR3 region: CASSPRQGSEKLFF. CDR3 in DNA: TGTGCCAGCAGCCCTAGACAGGGCAGTGAAAAACTGTTTTTT.

V gene TRBV30 combines with J gene TRBJ1-1; D not resolved. This CDR3 has 16 residues. V lost 0 bases and J lost 1, with 15 bases in between. Germline V gives CDR1 GTSNPN, CDR2 SVGIG (reference sequence). CDR3 nucleotides: TGTGCCTGGAGTGTACTCGCTGACAATTGGAACACTGAAGCTTTCTTT. The encoded protein is CAWSVLADNWNTEAFF. The whole variable domain, remainder taken from reference TRBV30 and TRBJ1-1, is SQTIHQWPATLVQPVGSPLSLECTVEGTSNPNLYWYRQAAGRGLQLLFYSVGIGQISSEVPQNLSASRPQDRQFILSSKKLLLSDSGFYLCAWSVLADNWNTEAFFGQGTRLTVV.

CDR3 loop: CASSPTVQRETGELFF. The CDR3 region has the DNA TGTGCCAGCTCACCGACCGTCCAGAGGGAAACCGGGGAGCTGTTTTTT. The chain employs TRBV18 and TRBJ2-2; D perhaps matches TRBD2 (5 bases). V was pared by 3 bases and J by 5 bases, with 16 bases between. The CDR3 has 16 amino acids. Germline loops: CDR1 KGHSH, CDR2 LQKENI.

This chain links TRBV4-2 with TRBJ2-1; 8 bases map to TRBD2. CDR1 and CDR2 from the germline V gene are LGHNA and YNFKEQ. The V and J ends lost 4 bases and 6 bases, in that order; junction bases with no gene match: 17. CDR3 length: 18 residues. In nucleotides, the CDR3 is TGTGCCAGCAGCCTAGACTTTCTCGGGACTAGATTGTGCAATGAGCAGTTCTTC. Translating gives CASSLDFLGTRLCNEQFF.

This clone was observed a few times. The CDR3 reads CASSGLEGMVQFF. The CDR3 nucleotides read TGTGCCAGCAGCGGACTAGAGGGGATGGTGCAGTTCTTC. The chain is built from TRBV6-4 and TRBJ2-1; 7 bases are shared with TRBD2. Unmatched junction bases numbered 11, after V lost 6 bases and J lost 12 bases. The CDR3 extends over 13 amino acids. CDR1 is MRHNA and CDR2 is SNTAGT in the germline V gene.